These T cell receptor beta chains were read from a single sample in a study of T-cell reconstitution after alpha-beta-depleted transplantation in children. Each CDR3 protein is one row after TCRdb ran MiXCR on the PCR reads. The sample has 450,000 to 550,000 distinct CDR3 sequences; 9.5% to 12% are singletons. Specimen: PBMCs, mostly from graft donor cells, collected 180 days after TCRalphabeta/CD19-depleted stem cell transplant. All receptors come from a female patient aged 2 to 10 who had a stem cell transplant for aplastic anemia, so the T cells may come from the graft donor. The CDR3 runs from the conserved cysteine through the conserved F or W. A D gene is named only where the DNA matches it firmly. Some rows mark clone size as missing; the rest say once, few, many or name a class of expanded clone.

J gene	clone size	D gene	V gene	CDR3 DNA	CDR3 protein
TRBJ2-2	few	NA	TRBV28	TGTGCCAGCAGTTTCGCTACAGGGACCGGGGAGCTGTTTTTT	CASSFATGTGELFF
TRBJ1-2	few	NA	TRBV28	TGTGCCAGCAGTTTGGCAGGGAGATATGGCTACACCTTC	CASSLAGRYGYTF
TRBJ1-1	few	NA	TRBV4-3	TGCGCCAGCAGCCAACTTATTAGGGGCACTGAAGCTTTCTTT	CASSQLIRGTEAFF
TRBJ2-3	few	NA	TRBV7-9	TGTGCCAGCAGCTTTATAGGGTCGACAGATACGCAGTATTTT	CASSFIGSTDTQYF
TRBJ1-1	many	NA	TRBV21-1	NA	CASSFSVAGGTEAFF
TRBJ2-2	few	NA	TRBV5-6	TGTGCCAGCAGAGGTCGGGACACCGGGGAGCTGTTTTTT	CASRGRDTGELFF
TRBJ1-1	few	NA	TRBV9	TGTGCCAGCAGCCCCCACCAGGCGACCTTGAACACTGAAGCTTTCTTT	CASSPHQATLNTEAFF
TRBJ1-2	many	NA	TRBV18	TGTGCCAGCTCACCACCGGCATACGGCTATGGCTACACCTTC	CASSPPAYGYGYTF
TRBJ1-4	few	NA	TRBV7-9	TGTGCCAGCGCTATGACGCAGGGCATTGGTGAAAAACTGTTTTTT	CASAMTQGIGEKLFF
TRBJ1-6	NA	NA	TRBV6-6	TGTGCCACCTGGAATAATTCACCCCTCCACTTT	CATWNNSPLHF
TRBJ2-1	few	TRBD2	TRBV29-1	TGCAGCGTTGATGTCCGCGGGAGGGACAATGAGCAGTTCTTC	CSVDVRGRDNEQFF
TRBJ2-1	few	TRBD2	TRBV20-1	TGCAGTGCCAACACTCTAGCGGGAGTCCCCAATGAGCAGTTCTTC	CSANTLAGVPNEQFF
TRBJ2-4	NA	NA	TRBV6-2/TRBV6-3	TGTGCCAGCAGTTTCCACACAGGGACCAAAAACATTCAGTACTTC	CASSFHTGTKNIQYF
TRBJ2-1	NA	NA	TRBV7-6	TGTGCCAGCAGCCACCTCGGGGACAATGAGCAGTTCTTC	CASSHLGDNEQFF
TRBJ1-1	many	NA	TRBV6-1	TGTGCCAGCAGGGAAGACAGGAGCACTGAAGCTTTCTTT	CASREDRSTEAFF
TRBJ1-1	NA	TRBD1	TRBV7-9	TGTGCCAGCAGCTTAGTCGGACAGGGGCTGGACACTGAAGCTTTCTTT	CASSLVGQGLDTEAFF
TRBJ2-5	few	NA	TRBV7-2	TGTGCCAGCAGCACAGGATGGGAGACCCAGTACTTC	CASSTGWETQYF
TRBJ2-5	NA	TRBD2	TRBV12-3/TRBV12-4	TGTGCCAGCAGTTTAGGGGGGGTTAAGGGAGGGGAGACCCAGTACTTC	CASSLGGVKGGETQYF
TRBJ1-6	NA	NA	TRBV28	TGTGCCAGCAGTTTATCGGGGTGGGATTCACCCCTCCACTTT	CASSLSGWDSPLHF
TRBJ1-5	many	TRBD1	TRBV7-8	TGTGCCAGCAGCTTTGGGACAGGGGTTCGCAATCAGCCCCAGCATTTT	CASSFGTGVRNQPQHF
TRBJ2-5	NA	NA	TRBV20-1	TGCAGTGCTAGTCAACACAGTAAAGAGACCCAGTACTTC	CSASQHSKETQYF
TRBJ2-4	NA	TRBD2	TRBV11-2	TGTGCCAGCAGCACCGTTAGCGGGAGAAATAACATTCAGTACTTC	CASSTVSGRNNIQYF
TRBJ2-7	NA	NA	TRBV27	TGTGCCAGCAGTTTATCGGGTAACTTATACTCCTACGAGCAGTACTTC	CASSLSGNLYSYEQYF
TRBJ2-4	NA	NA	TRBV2	TGTGCCAGCAGCTTCTTGGGGGACTTAAACATTCAGTACTTC	CASSFLGDLNIQYF
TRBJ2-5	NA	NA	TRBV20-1	TGCAGTGCTACAGTTAGCGGATACCAAGAGACCCAGTACTTC	CSATVSGYQETQYF
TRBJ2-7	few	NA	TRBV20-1	TGCAGTGCTAGAGCCCGGGGGCCCTCCTACGAGCAGTACTTC	CSARARGPSYEQYF